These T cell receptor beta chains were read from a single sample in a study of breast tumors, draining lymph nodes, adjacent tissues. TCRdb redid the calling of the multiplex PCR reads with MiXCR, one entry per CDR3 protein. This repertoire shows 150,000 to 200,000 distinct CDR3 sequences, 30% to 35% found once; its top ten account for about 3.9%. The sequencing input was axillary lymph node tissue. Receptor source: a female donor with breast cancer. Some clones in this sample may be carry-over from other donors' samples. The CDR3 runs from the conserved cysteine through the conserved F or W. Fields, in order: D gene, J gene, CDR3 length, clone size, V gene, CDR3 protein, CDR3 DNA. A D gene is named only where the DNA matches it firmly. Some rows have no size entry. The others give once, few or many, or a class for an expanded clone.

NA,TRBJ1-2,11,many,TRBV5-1,CASSEDYGYTF,TGCGCCAGCAGCGAAGACTATGGCTACACCTTC
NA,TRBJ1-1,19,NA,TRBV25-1,CASSESRPTYPYGYTEAFF,TGTGCCAGCAGTGAATCCCGGCCGACCTACCCCTATGGCTACACTGAAGCTTTCTTT
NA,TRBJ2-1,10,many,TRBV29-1,CSVTSNEQFF,TGCAGCGTTACAAGCAATGAGCAGTTCTTC
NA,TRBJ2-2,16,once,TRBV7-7,CARDVRGRANTGELFF,TGTGCTAGAGACGTCAGAGGCAGGGCCAACACCGGGGAGCTGTTTTTT
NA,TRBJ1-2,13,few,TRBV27,CASSLSDSYGYTF,TGTGCCAGCAGTTTATCCGACAGCTATGGCTACACCTTC
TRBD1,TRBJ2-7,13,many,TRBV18,CASSPDRSSEQYF,TGTGCCAGCTCTCCGGACAGGAGTTCCGAGCAGTACTTC
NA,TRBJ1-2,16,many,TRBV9,CASSVGKDSSNYGYTF,TGTGCCAGCAGCGTAGGTAAAGACAGTTCTAACTATGGCTACACCTTC
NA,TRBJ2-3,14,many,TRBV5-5,CASSPTMGGDTQYF,TGTGCCAGCAGCCCCACTATGGGAGGAGATACGCAGTATTTT
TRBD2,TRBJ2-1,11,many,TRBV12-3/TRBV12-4,CASRRLAAIFF,TGTGCCAGCAGAAGACTAGCTGCTATATTCTTC
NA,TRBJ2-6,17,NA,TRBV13,CASSLGRTNTGANVLTF,TGTGCCAGCAGCCTTGGACGGACGAACACCGGGGCCAACGTCCTGACTTTC
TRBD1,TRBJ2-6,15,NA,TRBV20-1,CSMTGGKPGANVLTF,TGCAGTATGACAGGGGGCAAGCCTGGGGCCAACGTCCTGACTTTC
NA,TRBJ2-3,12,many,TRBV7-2,CASSRFGDTQYF,TGTGCCAGCAGCCGATTCGGCGATACGCAGTATTTT
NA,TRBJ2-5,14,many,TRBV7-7,CASSPTGGKETQYF,TGTGCTAGCAGCCCTACAGGTGGGAAGGAGACCCAGTACTTC
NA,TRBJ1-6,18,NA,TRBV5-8,CASSLGTATSSYNSPLHF,TGTGCCAGCAGCTTGGGGACAGCAACTAGCTCCTACAATTCACCCCTCCACTTT
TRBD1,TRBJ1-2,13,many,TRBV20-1,CSATRQGLSGYTF,TGCAGTGCTACCCGACAGGGTCTGAGTGGCTACACCTTC
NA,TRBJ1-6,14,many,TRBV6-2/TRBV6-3,CASREDGYNSPLHF,TGTGCCAGCAGGGAGGACGGCTATAATTCACCCCTCCACTTT
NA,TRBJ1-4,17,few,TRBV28,CASSFDDNTGGDEKLFF,TGTGCCAGCAGTTTCGACGATAATACGGGGGGAGATGAAAAACTGTTTTTT
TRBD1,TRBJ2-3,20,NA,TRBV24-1,CATSDRGQGRLSGNTDTQYF,TGTGCCACCAGTGACCGGGGACAGGGAAGGCTCTCTGGAAACACAGATACGCAGTATTTT
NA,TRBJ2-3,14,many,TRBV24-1,CATSRSGSTDTQYF,TGTGCCACCAGTCGTAGCGGTAGCACAGATACGCAGTATTTT
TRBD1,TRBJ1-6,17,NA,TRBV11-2,CASSSRQGDSYNSPLHF,TGTGCCAGCAGCTCCAGACAGGGGGACTCCTATAATTCACCCCTCCACTTT
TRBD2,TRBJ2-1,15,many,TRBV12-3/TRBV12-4,CATSLGGRRFNEQFF,TGTGCCACCTCCCTGGGCGGGAGAAGATTTAATGAGCAGTTCTTC
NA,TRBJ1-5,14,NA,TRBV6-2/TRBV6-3,CASSRLISNQPQHF,TGTGCCAGCAGTCGCCTTATAAGCAATCAGCCCCAGCATTTT
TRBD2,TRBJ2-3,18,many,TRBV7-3,CASSSISSGATSTDTQYF,TGTGCCAGCAGCTCCATTTCTAGCGGGGCCACAAGCACAGATACGCAGTATTTT
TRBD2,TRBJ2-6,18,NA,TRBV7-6,CASSLYSGVDSGANVLTF,TGTGCCAGCAGCTTATACAGCGGGGTAGACTCTGGGGCCAACGTCCTGACTTTC
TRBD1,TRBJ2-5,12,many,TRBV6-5,CATGQGRETQYF,TGTGCCACGGGACAGGGAAGGGAGACCCAGTACTTC
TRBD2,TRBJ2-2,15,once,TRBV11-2,CASSFVAGAPGELFF,TGTGCCAGCAGCTTCGTGGCGGGAGCGCCCGGGGAGCTGTTTTTT
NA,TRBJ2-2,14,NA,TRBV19,CAGSIISPAGELFF,TGTGCCGGTAGTATAATTTCCCCAGCCGGGGAGCTGTTTTTT
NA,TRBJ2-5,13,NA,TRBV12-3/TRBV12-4,CASSHRVGETQYF,TGTGCCAGCAGTCACAGGGTGGGGGAGACCCAGTACTTC
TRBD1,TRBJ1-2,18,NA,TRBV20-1,CSADRPFRDRDHNYGYTF,TGCAGTGCCGACCGACCATTCCGGGACAGGGACCATAACTATGGCTACACCTTC
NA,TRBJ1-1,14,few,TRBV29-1,CSALARGTNTEAFF,TGCAGCGCCCTCGCCCGGGGTACGAACACTGAAGCTTTCTTT
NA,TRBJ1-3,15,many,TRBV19,CASSSAWGSGNTIYF,TGTGCCAGTAGTTCTGCTTGGGGCTCTGGAAACACCATATATTTT
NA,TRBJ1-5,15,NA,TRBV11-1,CASSPTERSNQPQHF,TGTGCCAGCAGCCCGACAGAAAGGAGCAATCAGCCCCAGCATTTT
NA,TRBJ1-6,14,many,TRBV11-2,CASSPAGANSPLHF,TGTGCCAGCAGCCCCGCGGGTGCCAATTCACCCCTCCACTTT
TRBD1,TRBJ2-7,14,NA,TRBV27,CASSDRDRVHEQYF,TGTGCCAGCAGTGACCGGGACAGGGTCCACGAGCAGTACTTC
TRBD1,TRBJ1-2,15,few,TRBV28,CASAVSRQGALGYTF,TGTGCCAGCGCCGTATCCCGTCAGGGGGCGCTCGGCTACACCTTC
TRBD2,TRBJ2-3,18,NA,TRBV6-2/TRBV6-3,CASSYSPLAGTYTDTQYF,TGTGCCAGCAGTTACTCCCCCCTAGCGGGGACGTACACAGATACGCAGTATTTT
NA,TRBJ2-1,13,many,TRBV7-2,CASSLEPGNEQFF,TGTGCCAGCAGCTTAGAGCCGGGCAATGAGCAGTTCTTC
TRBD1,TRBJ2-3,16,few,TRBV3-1,CASSRTGTGNTDTQYF,TGTGCCAGCAGCCGGACCGGGACAGGGAACACAGATACGCAGTATTTT
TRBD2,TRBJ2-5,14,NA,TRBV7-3,CASSRGGIQETQYF,TGTGCCAGCAGCCGGGGGGGTATACAAGAGACCCAGTACTTC
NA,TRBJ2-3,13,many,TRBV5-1,CASSLEVRDTQYF,TGCGCCAGCAGCTTGGAGGTACGGGATACGCAGTATTTT
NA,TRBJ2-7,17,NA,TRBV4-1,CASSLYSARQVNYEQYF,TGCGCCAGCAGCCTCTATAGTGCCAGACAGGTAAACTACGAGCAGTACTTC
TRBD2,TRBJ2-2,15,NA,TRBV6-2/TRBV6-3,CASSPGGENTGELFF,TGTGCCAGCAGCCCCGGGGGGGAGAACACCGGGGAACTGTTTTTT